What follows describes a single T cell receptor (beta chain). The data are from a study of blood T cell repertoires in COVID-19. On the study more broadly: COVID-19 samples, acute and convalescent, were from the United States, Italy and Spain. PBMCs, B-cell-depleted T cells, or T cells were the source of the cDNA or gDNA that made up the material.

Per the original methods: Scientists estimated how many nucleated cells there were by amplifying reference gene primers. The protocol was immunoSEQ multiplex PCR, while the TCRdb copy is restricted to in-frame clones and leaves out a portion. V, J and clone size reflect that table, while D and trimming were determined from the DNA. Among approximately 28,000 clones listed, approximately 88% were seen once. CDR3 length: 18 residues. Per germline, CDR1 MDHEN and CDR2 SYDVKM. V shed 5 bases and J shed 7 bases, with 30 bases lying between them. The TCR sequence derives from a human donor in a cohort sampled during active COVID-19. The rearrangement uses TRBV28 and TRBJ2-7; TRBD2 might be the D (6 bases). The sequencing input was peripheral blood. The CDR3 DNA sequence: TGTGCCAGCAGTAAACAAGGAGGGGTCAGGGTGATGGTGAGGGAGCAGTACTTC. Its translation is CASSKQGGVRVMVREQYF.